This T cell receptor (beta chain) was captured in a study of cytomegalovirus exposure and HLA in healthy donors. General observations from the study: The authors assumed roughly uniform sequencing depth across donors for presence/absence analyses. CMV serostatus alone was available as immune exposure information. Cytomegalovirus association was assigned to about 150 TCR beta chains. Both high specificity and high sensitivity reportedly marked the classifier's diagnosis of cytomegalovirus status.

Notes on this clone: As yet, its antigen is unknown.

The primer mix had 60 Vbeta and 13 Jbeta primers. The repertoire was sequenced with immunoSEQ multiplex PCR; TCRdb's copy has only in-frame clones and lacks some. In the table there are 90,000 to 100,000 clones, less than 85% of which are singletons. With 5 bases clipped from V and 3 bases from J, the junction kept 9 bases outside the gene matches. This CDR3 contains 15 residues. Germline-derived CDR1 and CDR2 are SGHTA and FQGNSA. The V and J genes are TRBV7-2 and TRBJ1-2; 7 bases are a match to TRBD1. The sequence came from a male donor in good health and CMV-seronegative. The sequencing sample was made of PBMCs. The DNA of the CDR3 is TGTGCCAGCAGCACTAAGACAGGGCTACACTATGGCTACACCTTC. Protein product: CASSTKTGLHYGYTF.